The clone carrying this T cell receptor beta chain showed up many times. Its matching antigen is unknown. TCRdb fed the 5' RACE reads into MiXCR, producing one record per CDR3 protein. The profile shows roughly 290,000 distinct CDR3 sequences, under 9% of them singletons. These data originate in a study of identical twins. Whole-study results and caveats: The models gave estimates that fell short of the out-of-frame TCR alpha sharing seen in monozygotic twins. Weaker excess twin sharing was seen among beta out-of-frame sequences.

Trimming shortened V by 5 bases and J by 5 bases, and 12 bases separated the two germline ends. The CDR3 is 13 amino acids. Germline-derived CDR1 and CDR2 are LGHDT and YNNKEL (reference sequence). The same data also contributed to another study, on yellow fever vaccine responses in identical twins.

The sample taken for sequencing was memory (CD45RO+) T cells sorted from blood. This clonotype originated in a woman under 30 in good health. V is TRBV3-1 and J is TRBJ1-1; a possible D gene is TRBD1 (5 bases). The CDR3 loop is CASSWQGGTEAFF. Written as DNA, the CDR3 is TGTGCCAGCAGCTGGCAGGGAGGTACTGAAGCTTTCTTT.